The entry below describes one T cell receptor (beta chain). Its recognized antigen is unknown. No per-base quality is available; no much larger clone lies one base away. These data belong to a study of control samples from healthy donors and cancer patients (dated by TCRdb to 2018 to 2021). The method behind the library was the immunoSEQ multiplex PCR assay. Imported from immuneACCESS, the table was reduced by TCRdb to in-frame sequences with V and J called. These copies leave out some clones; in studies compared against another copy, an unresolved V gene accounts for under half, and the cause of the remainder is not known. The sample table contains roughly 76,000 clones; only one count was recorded for around 94% of them. The top ten hold approximately 5.7% of the sample. V and J are truncated by 9 bases and 5 bases respectively, leaving an intervening sequence of 19 bases. CDR1 and CDR2, looked up from the germline V gene, are ENHRY and SYGVKD. The CDR3 starts with the cysteine, ends with the phenylalanine, and has 15 residues. The CDR3 DNA has 45 bases and is translated from base 1.

This TCR derives from a woman aged 40 to 50 in good health. Sequencing input: blood. This receptor chain uses TRBV10-3 and TRBJ2-2; the D segment could be TRBD2, given 6 matching bases. The CDR3 corresponds to CAIHSGTLITGELFF. The bases read TGTGCCATTCATTCCGGGACTTTGATTACCGGGGAGCTGTTTTTT.